The next 27 T cell receptor beta chains were all read from a single sample in a study of T-cell memory formation after mild COVID-19. TCRdb re-called the 5' RACE reads with MiXCR, one entry per CDR3 protein. The table records tens of thousands of distinct CDR3 sequences, over 15% of them present only once. The sequencing sample was made of PBMCs or a T cell subset sorted from them (not recorded which). All receptors come from an adult woman who had mild COVID-19 (a few samples of this study predate the infection). Cell type and time point are not known.

This clonotype turned up a few times. The chain joins TRBV5-6 to TRBJ2-1; 12 bases are shared with TRBD2. The V and J ends lost 4 bases and 6 bases, in that order; junction bases with no gene match: 14. The CDR3 runs 18 residues. Germline lookup yields CDR1 SGHDT and CDR2 YYEEEE. The CDR3 reads CASSLPHLAGGPPNEQFF. CDR3 sequence (DNA): TGTGCCAGCAGCCTCCCTCACCTAGCGGGAGGGCCCCCCAATGAGCAGTTCTTC. Variable domain in full (rest from reference TRBV5-6 and TRBJ2-1): DAGVTQSPTHLIKTRGQQVTLRCSPKSGHDTVSWYQQALGQGPQFIFQYYEEEERQRGNFPDRFSGHQFPNYSSELNVNALLLGDSALYLCASSLPHLAGGPPNEQFFGPGTRLTVL.

This clonotype has just a few counts. This chain uses TRBV5-1 with TRBJ2-7, with D possibly being TRBD1 (6 bases). Per the germline V gene, CDR1 is SGHRS and CDR2 is YFSETQ. The CDR3 is 13 amino acids. Trimming took 3 bases from V and 3 from J, leaving 10 bases between them. CDR3: CASSSPGVYEQYF. In nucleotides, the CDR3 is TGCGCCAGCAGCTCCCCAGGGGTCTACGAGCAGTACTTC.

The CDR3 bases are TGCGCCAGCAGCCAAGATCGGACTCCCCGCGTTTTCTCTGGAAACACCATATATTTT. Its protein is CASSQDRTPRVFSGNTIYF. The V and J genes are TRBV4-1 and TRBJ1-3; unclear D gene. This CDR3 is 19 amino acids long. Deletions cut 0 bases from V and 0 bases from J, with 18 bases between. Germline values: CDR1 MGHRA, CDR2 YSYEKL.

The chain uses TRBV20-1 and TRBJ1-6; TRBD1 might be the D (6 bases). Looked up from germline, CDR1 is DFQATT and CDR2 is SNEGSKA (reference sequence). V lost 4 bases, J lost 5 bases, and 15 bases lay in between. This CDR3 contains 15 residues. The CDR3 reads CSATWGAGHNSPLHF. The CDR3 bases are TGCAGTGCTACGTGGGGGGCAGGGCATAATTCACCCCTCCACTTT.

In this sample, this clonotype turned up a few times. This rearrangement joins TRBV27 to TRBJ2-7, with 11 bases fitting TRBD2. V was pared by 5 bases and J by 2 bases, with 5 bases of the junction left unmatched. Per the germline V gene, CDR1 is MNHEY and CDR2 is SMNVEV (reference sequence). This CDR3 is 15 amino acids long. CDR3: CASSTGTSGTYEQYF. DNA of the CDR3: TGTGCCAGCAGTACCGGGACTAGCGGTACCTACGAGCAGTACTTC.

The rearrangement uses TRBV4-3 and TRBJ2-7; tentatively, D is TRBD1 (5 bases). Trimming took off 0 bases at V and 5 bases at J, with 14 bases between the two ends. Per the germline V gene, CDR1 is LGHNA and CDR2 is YSLEER. The CDR3 totals 15 residues. The DNA for the CDR3 is TGCGCCAGCAGCCAAGATAGGGGCCTAGGTAACGAGCAGTACTTC. Translated: CASSQDRGLGNEQYF.

This clonotype was counted only a few times. This sequence joins TRBV7-6 and TRBJ2-2, with D uncertain. V gave up 3 bases and J gave up 4 bases, with 6 bases separating them. The germline V gene encodes CDR1 SGHVS and CDR2 FNYEAQ. This CDR3 spans 13 amino acids. The CDR3 DNA follows: TGTGCCAGCAGCTTGGCTTCCACCGGGGAGCTGTTTTTT. Residues: CASSLASTGELFF.

This clonotype was recorded a few times. The chain employs TRBV9 and TRBJ1-1; D perhaps matches TRBD1 (6 bases). Trimming removed 4 bases at V and 4 bases at J, with 17 bases between. Looked up from germline, CDR1 is SGDLS and CDR2 is YYNGEE. The CDR3 spans 15 residues. The CDR3 loop is CASSLEGGRGTEAFF. DNA for the CDR3: TGTGCCAGCAGCTTAGAGGGGGGGAGGGGCACTGAAGCTTTCTTT.

V gene TRBV7-9 combines with J gene TRBJ2-3; D unclear. Trimming shortened V by 4 bases and J by 3 bases, and 8 bases separated the two germline ends. This CDR3 has 13 amino acids. CDR1 is SEHNR, CDR2 FQNEAQ, per germline (reference sequence). CDR3 loop: CASSSKTTDTQYF. The CDR3 nucleotides are TGTGCCAGCAGCTCAAAAACAACAGATACGCAGTATTTT.

This clonotype was detected only a few times. This chain joins TRBV20-1 and TRBJ1-1; the D gene is possibly TRBD1 (5 bases). Germline V gene data show CDR1 as DFQATT and CDR2 as SNEGSKA (reference sequence). CDR3 length: 12 residues. V was pared by 3 bases and J by 4 bases, with 9 bases between. CDR3 sequence reads: CSASGGGTEAFF. For the CDR3, the DNA is TGCAGTGCTAGTGGGGGGGGCACTGAAGCTTTCTTT.

V and J are TRBV3-1 and TRBJ2-5; weak D call: TRBD2 (6 bases). CDR3 length: 18 amino acids. Trimming removed 1 base from V and 2 bases from J, with 20 bases in between. Germline V lookup: CDR1 LGHDT, CDR2 YNNKEL (reference sequence). Written as DNA, the CDR3 is TGTGCCAGCAGCCAAGCCCCCCCGGGACTCCACGCTCAAGAGACCCAGTACTTC. This translates into CASSQAPPGLHAQETQYF.

The V gene is TRBV6-1, the J gene TRBJ2-3; a weak D match, TRBD2 (6 bases). The CDR3 runs to 15 residues. Trimming cost V 4 bases and J 4 bases, with 15 bases left between them. Germline V lookup: CDR1 MNHNS, CDR2 SASEGT. This chain's CDR3 is CASSVGDWRSDTQYF. Here the CDR3 DNA reads TGTGCCAGCAGTGTAGGGGACTGGCGTTCAGATACGCAGTATTTT.

The chain is built from TRBV12-3 or TRBV12-4 and TRBJ1-1; D is undetermined. V gave up 11 bases and J gave up 0 bases, with 19 bases separating them. This CDR3 region has 15 residues. CDR3 sequence: CAGPTRGQLNTEAFF. In DNA, the CDR3 is TGTGCCGGCCCAACCCGCGGGCAGTTGAACACTGAAGCTTTCTTT.

V is TRBV20-1 and J is TRBJ2-1; no definite D call. The germline V gene has CDR1 DFQATT and CDR2 SNEGSKA (reference sequence). The CDR3 has 13 residues. V lost 5 bases to trimming and J lost 3 bases, with 11 bases between them. CDR3 DNA sequence: TGCAGTGCTTTGGTAGCAGACTACAATGAGCAGTTCTTC. Amino acids: CSALVADYNEQFF.

The genes are TRBV19 and TRBJ2-7; 7 bases fit TRBD2. J gave up 0 bases and V 8 bases, and 10 bases lay outside the gene matches. The CDR3 has 15 residues. Germline loops: CDR1 LNHDA, CDR2 SQIVND (reference sequence). This chain's CDR3 is CASGLGAGSSYEQYF. Here the CDR3 DNA reads TGTGCCAGTGGACTGGGAGCGGGGAGCTCCTACGAGCAGTACTTC.

The V call is TRBV19, the J call TRBJ2-7; the D gene is possibly TRBD1 (5 bases). The CDR3 runs 12 residues. Per germline, CDR1 LNHDA and CDR2 SQIVND (reference sequence). V lost 5 bases and J lost 4, with 9 bases in between. CDR3 in amino acids: CASSDSSYEQYF. CDR3 nucleotides: TGTGCCAGTAGTGACAGTTCGTACGAGCAGTACTTC.

This clonotype has just a few counts. The V call is TRBV3-1, the J call TRBJ2-1; D perhaps matches TRBD2 (6 bases). The germline gives CDR1 LGHDT, CDR2 YNNKEL (reference sequence). The CDR3 runs to 14 residues. With 1 base removed from V and 9 bases from J, the gap between germline ends came to 13 bases. The CDR3 bases are TGTGCCAGCAGCCAAGGGGGGACTTCTAGTGAGCAGTTCTTC. It yields the protein CASSQGGTSSEQFF.

The table lists this clonotype with a few counts. The chain combines TRBV7-9 with TRBJ1-1, with D hard to call. Trimming left V 6 bases short and J 5 bases short, with 16 bases between. Germline assignment: CDR1 SEHNR and CDR2 FQNEAQ (reference sequence). This CDR3 spans 14 amino acids. The CDR3 nucleotides read TGTGCCAGCAGTTCTCATCGGGATATGACTGAAGCTTTCTTT. Protein product: CASSSHRDMTEAFF.

This clonotype was seen only a few times. V usage is TRBV29-1 and J usage is TRBJ2-7; D is perhaps TRBD2 (5 bases). Trimming took 4 bases from V and 6 from J, leaving 13 bases between them. The CDR3 runs to 12 residues. Germline V gene lookup returns CDR1 SQVTM and CDR2 ANQGSEA. The CDR3 is CSVGGGWAEQYF. The CDR3 DNA sequence: TGCAGCGTTGGAGGCGGGTGGGCCGAGCAGTACTTC.

By its share, this clonotype is medium-sized (0.01 to 0.1%). The chain recombines TRBV2 with TRBJ2-3, with D perhaps matching TRBD1 or TRBD2 (5 bases each). Germline V gene lookup returns CDR1 SNHLY and CDR2 FYNNEI. The V and J ends lost 5 bases and 0 bases respectively, with 12 bases between them. The CDR3 totals 15 residues. The DNA for the CDR3 is TGTGCCAGCAGTCCAGGGACGGGAAGCACAGATACGCAGTATTTT. The encoded protein is CASSPGTGSTDTQYF.

This clonotype has at least ten counts. The rearrangement uses TRBV29-1 and TRBJ2-1; no reliable D call. The germline V gene has CDR1 SQVTM and CDR2 ANQGSEA. Trimming pared 3 bases from V and 5 bases from J, leaving 14 bases between. The CDR3 runs 14 residues. In DNA form, the CDR3 reads TGCAGCGTTGACCCGGCGCACCATAACAATGAGCAGTTCTTC. It is translated as CSVDPAHHNNEQFF.

This clonotype was counted a few times. CDR3: CASSLGLGGYEQYF. Here the CDR3 DNA reads TGTGCCAGCAGTTTAGGGCTGGGTGGCTACGAGCAGTACTTC. This chain links TRBV12-3 or TRBV12-4 with TRBJ2-7; D call uncertain. The CDR3 totals 14 residues. V was shortened by 1 base and J by 3 bases, with 10 bases between the two germline ends.

This clonotype turned up a few times. The chain has TRBV6-2 or TRBV6-3 and TRBJ1-1; possible D gene TRBD1, 6 bases. The CDR3 is 17 amino acids. V was trimmed by 2 bases and J by 3 bases, leaving 19 bases between them. CDR1 is MNHEY and CDR2 is SVGEGT in the germline V gene. The DNA for the CDR3 is TGTGCCAGCAGTTACCTCCCACAGGGACCTGAGGACACTGAAGCTTTCTTT. Residues: CASSYLPQGPEDTEAFF.

This rearrangement joins TRBV7-2 to TRBJ2-1; no clear D. Trimming stripped 4 bases from V and 6 bases from J, with 10 bases between. From germline, CDR1 is SGHTA and CDR2 FQGNSA. The CDR3 contains 13 residues. CDR3 DNA sequence: TGTGCCAGCAGCTATCTTATTGGCAATGAGCAGTTCTTC. This sequence encodes CASSYLIGNEQFF.

The chain employs TRBV5-1 and TRBJ2-2; TRBD2 matches at 7 bases. CDR3 size: 15 residues. Germline CDR1 SGHRS, CDR2 YFSETQ. Germline trimming cut 1 base from V and 0 bases from J; bases unmatched to any gene: 0. For the CDR3, the DNA is TGCGCCAGCAGCTTGCGGGGGGCGAACACCGGGGAGCTGTTTTTT. Its protein is CASSLRGANTGELFF.

The chain joins TRBV7-7 to TRBJ2-7; 9 nucleotides align to TRBD1. This CDR3 is 14 amino acids long. J was trimmed by 2 bases and V by 5 bases; bases with no gene match: 4. Germline CDR1 is SSHAT and CDR2 is FNYEAQ (reference sequence). The CDR3 coding sequence is TGTGCCAGCAGCGCCGGGACAGGGCCCTACGAGCAGTACTTC. As protein: CASSAGTGPYEQYF. Combining the CDR3 with reference TRBV7-7 and TRBJ2-7 gives the whole variable domain GAGVSQSPRYKVTKRGQDVTLRCDPISSHATLYWYQQALGQGPEFLTYFNYEAQPDKSGLPSDRFSAERPEGSISTLTIQRTEQRDSAMYRCASSAGTGPYEQYFGPGTRLTVT.

This clonotype was counted only a few times. The chain recombines TRBV7-3 with TRBJ2-1, with 7 bases identical to TRBD2. This CDR3 has 15 residues. Germline lookup yields CDR1 SGHTA and CDR2 FQGTGA. V trimming: 5 bases; J trimming: 8 bases; junction bases outside the gene matches: 12. The CDR3 DNA is TGTGCCAGCAGCCAAGGGACTATCGATGGGGATGAGCAGTTCTTC. The encoded protein is CASSQGTIDGDEQFF.